The sequence of this TCR beta chain was determined in a study of shared clonotypes between healthy human individuals (dated by TCRdb to 2020 to 2021). Study-wide context: The cohort comprised a couple of women and a few men aged 18 to 49 years. For each donor, three plates each were used for CD4 naive and CD4 memory, two plates were used for CD8 naive, and one plate was used for CD8 memory. To estimate repertoire size and how much clonotype sharing occurs between individuals, the study deeply sequenced the blood TCR repertoires of roughly 5 healthy adults. To increase sequencing depth and limit assay-specific biases, TCR repertoire library preparation and sequencing were carried out by different laboratories using diverse techniques. Between about 0.94 and 8.9 billion PBMCs per donor were obtained by leukapheresis.

Using the deep immunoSEQ assay, multiplex PCR amplified TCR CDR3 regions from genomic DNA. Extracted genomic DNA from each cell subset was spread evenly across all wells of several immunoSEQ 96-well plates, with each plate serving as a replicate. For sorted subsets, 200 to 250 ng genomic DNA, equal to some 30,000 T cell genomes, was loaded into each replicate PCR. Purified libraries were quantified with a Qubit 3.0 fluorometer, sized on a Bioanalyzer 2100, and re-quantified with the KAPA Library Quantification kit. A separate single-read 150-cycle Illumina NextSeq 550 flow cell was used to sequence each immunoSEQ 96-well plate. Regarding the original processing steps: The immunoSEQ output contained only junctional sequences without quality scores, so filtering could not match that applied to full-length reads. Sequences were annotated with PyIR, a Python wrapper for IgBLAST v1.9, and V/J genes and CDR3 were assigned using IMGT germline references. Reads with weak V/J assignments (E-value above 1e-6), missing CDR3, stop codons, out-of-frame junctions, or ambiguous translated residues were removed. A V3J clonotype was defined by an identical inferred V gene, J gene, and CDR3 amino acid sequence. To compute the percentage overlap between repertoires, the number of shared unique clonotypes was divided by the size of the smaller repertoire. Richness of each repertoire was evaluated using RTK rarefaction, the Chao1 estimator, and Recon v2.1 estimates of unobserved clonotypes. OLGA was used to compute generation probabilities for all TCRbeta clonotypes that the gDNA method yielded from a few donors. TCRdb limited this immuneACCESS table to in-frame rearrangements with V and J called. A share of clones is missing; checked studies link under half to unresolved V genes, and the rest is unexplained. The D gene and trimming were derived from the DNA, and the V and J assignments and clone size from that table. The sample table records hundreds of thousands of clones; more than 85% of these occur just once. 20% to 30% of the sample goes to the ten largest clones.

This clone showed up just once. There is no known antigen for this receptor. Base qualities are not at hand, and no much larger clone is one base apart. The V end gives up 4 bases and the J end 6 bases, leaving 13 bases in the junction not matched to a gene. Sequences SGHVS (CDR1) and FQNEAQ (CDR2) are obtained from the germline V gene. Including cysteine and phenylalanine, the CDR3 has 17 amino acids. The sequence is cut down to CDR3 DNA, 51 bases in frame from base 1. What the study reported, not specific to this receptor: Compared with non-shared clonotypes, the clonotypes found in all four sorted-subset donors had higher generation probabilities. Sampling was restricted to blood, and TCR repertoires in tissues likely differ from the TCR repertoires found in blood. Pairwise subsampling led to the expectation that sequencing depth would affect the degree of clonotype sharing among donors. Larger estimated clonotype richness was generally found for naive subsets than for memory subsets. Rarefaction of sorted-subset datasets indicated incomplete sequencing despite the large sequencing depth. The genetic and exposure-history diversity represented was limited by the small number of donors. Approximately 5% of naive CD4, 3.5% of naive CD8, around 2.3% of memory CD4, and more than 0.35% of memory CD8 clonotypes were shared across a few donors.

CD8 naive samples consisted of CD45RO-negative cells that were positively selected for CCR7, yielding a CD45RA+CCR7+ population without TemRA cells. The donors were healthy, HIV-negative adults who had no recently reported acute infections or vaccinations. Every donor was a Caucasian adult living in Nashville, Tennessee, USA. Blood was obtained by leukapheresis, after which PBMCs were separated by Ficoll-Histopaque density gradient centrifugation and cryopreserved in liquid nitrogen vapor phase. Purity and quantity of every magnetically sorted T cell population were checked by analytical flow cytometry. Genomic DNA was isolated from every sorted fraction and measured by UV absorbance on a Nanodrop 2000c.

The sequence was obtained from a man aged 30 to 45 in good health. Sequencing used naive CD8+ T cells sorted from blood. This specimen's cell subset or site label, per the study, means: CD45RA+CCR7+. The V gene is TRBV7-8 and the J gene is TRBJ2-1; 9 bases in between match TRBD1. The CDR3: CASSSEPGQGPTNEQFF. The nucleotide sequence reads TGTGCCAGCAGCTCCGAACCGGGACAGGGACCTACCAATGAGCAGTTCTTC.